This TCR beta chain appears in the sequencing data of a study of cytomegalovirus exposure and HLA in healthy donors. Overall study context: A subsequent analysis reported that the roughly 120 validation repertoires were produced on the same platform that had also been used for the roughly 700 first-cohort repertoires.

Clones were sequenced by immunoSEQ multiplex PCR, and TCRdb holds only the in-frame ones, with some missing. This sample yields about 110,000 clones, of which around 82% are seen a single time; around 3.1% belongs to the top ten. A roughly 130-subject validation cohort, separate from the approximately 610-subject first cohort, supplied the donors. For this clone: As yet, its antigen is unknown.

This CDR3 region has 14 residues. Looked up from germline, CDR1 is SGHTA and CDR2 is FQGNSA. Unmatched junction bases numbered 4, after V lost 3 bases and J lost 7 bases. Study-level findings and limits: In vitro work confirmed that a few CMV-associated chains recognize CMV antigens.

This sequence originates from a woman between 18 and 30 years old in good health and CMV-seronegative. The sequenced sample consisted of PBMCs. V usage is TRBV7-2 and J usage is TRBJ1-5; 9 bases agree with TRBD1. Here the CDR3 reads CASSFSGTGQPQHF. The DNA for the CDR3 is TGTGCCAGCAGCTTTTCAGGGACAGGGCAGCCCCAGCATTTT.